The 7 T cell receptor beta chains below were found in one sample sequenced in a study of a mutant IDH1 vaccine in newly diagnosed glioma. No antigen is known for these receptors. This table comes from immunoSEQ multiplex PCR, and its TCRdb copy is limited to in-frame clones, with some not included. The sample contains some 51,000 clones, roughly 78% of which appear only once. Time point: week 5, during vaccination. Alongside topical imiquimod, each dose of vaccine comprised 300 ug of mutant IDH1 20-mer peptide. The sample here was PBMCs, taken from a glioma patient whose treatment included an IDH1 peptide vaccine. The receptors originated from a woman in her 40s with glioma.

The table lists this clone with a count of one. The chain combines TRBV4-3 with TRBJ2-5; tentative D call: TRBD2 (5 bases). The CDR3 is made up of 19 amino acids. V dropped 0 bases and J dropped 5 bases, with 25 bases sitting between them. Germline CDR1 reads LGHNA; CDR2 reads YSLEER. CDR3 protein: CASSQDPPSLAHVVETQYF. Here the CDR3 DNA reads TGCGCCAGCAGCCAAGACCCTCCCTCTCTAGCTCACGTGGTGGAGACCCAGTACTTC.

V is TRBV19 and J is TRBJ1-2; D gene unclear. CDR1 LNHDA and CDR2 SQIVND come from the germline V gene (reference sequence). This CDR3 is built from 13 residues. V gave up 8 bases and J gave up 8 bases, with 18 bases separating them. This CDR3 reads CASQAGTHKGYTF. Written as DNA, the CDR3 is TGTGCCAGTCAGGCAGGCACCCACAAAGGCTACACCTTC. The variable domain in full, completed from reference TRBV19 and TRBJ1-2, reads DGGITQSPKYLFRKEGQNVTLSCEQNLNHDAMYWYRQDPGQGLRLIYYSQIVNDFQKGDIAEGYSVSREKKESFPLTVTSAQKNPTAFYLCASQAGTHKGYTFGSGTRLTVV.

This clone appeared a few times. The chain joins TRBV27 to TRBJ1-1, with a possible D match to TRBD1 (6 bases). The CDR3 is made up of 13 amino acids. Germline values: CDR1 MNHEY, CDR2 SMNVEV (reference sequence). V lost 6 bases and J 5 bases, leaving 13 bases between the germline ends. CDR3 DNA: TGTGCCAGCAGCCCTACAGGGTTTACTGAAGCTTTCTTT. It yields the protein CASSPTGFTEAFF.

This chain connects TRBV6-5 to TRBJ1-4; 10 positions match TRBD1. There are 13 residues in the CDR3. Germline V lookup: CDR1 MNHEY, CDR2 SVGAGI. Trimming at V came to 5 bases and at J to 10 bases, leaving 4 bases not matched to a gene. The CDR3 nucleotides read TGTGCCAGCAGTCGGGACAGGGGAGGAAAACTGTTTTTT. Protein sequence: CASSRDRGGKLFF.

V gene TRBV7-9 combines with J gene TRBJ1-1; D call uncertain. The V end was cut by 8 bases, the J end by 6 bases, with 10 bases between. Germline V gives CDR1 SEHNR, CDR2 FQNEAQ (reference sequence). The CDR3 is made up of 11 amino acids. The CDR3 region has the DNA TGTGCCAGCGATAATAGAGCTGAAGCTTTCTTT. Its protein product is CASDNRAEAFF.

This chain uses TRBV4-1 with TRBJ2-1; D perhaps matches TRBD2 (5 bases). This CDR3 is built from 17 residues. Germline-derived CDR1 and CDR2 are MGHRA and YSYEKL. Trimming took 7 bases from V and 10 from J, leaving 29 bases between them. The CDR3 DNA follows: TGCGCCAGCACCCACGGCGGTGCAGGACCCCACCAGCGGGAGCAGTTCTTC. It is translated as CASTHGGAGPHQREQFF.

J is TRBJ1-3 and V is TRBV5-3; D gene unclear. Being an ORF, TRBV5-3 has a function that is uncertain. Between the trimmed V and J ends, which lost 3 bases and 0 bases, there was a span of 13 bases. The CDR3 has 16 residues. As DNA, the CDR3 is TGTGCCAGAAGCTGGGTCACAAGATTCTCTGGAAACACCATATATTTT. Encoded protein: CARSWVTRFSGNTIYF.